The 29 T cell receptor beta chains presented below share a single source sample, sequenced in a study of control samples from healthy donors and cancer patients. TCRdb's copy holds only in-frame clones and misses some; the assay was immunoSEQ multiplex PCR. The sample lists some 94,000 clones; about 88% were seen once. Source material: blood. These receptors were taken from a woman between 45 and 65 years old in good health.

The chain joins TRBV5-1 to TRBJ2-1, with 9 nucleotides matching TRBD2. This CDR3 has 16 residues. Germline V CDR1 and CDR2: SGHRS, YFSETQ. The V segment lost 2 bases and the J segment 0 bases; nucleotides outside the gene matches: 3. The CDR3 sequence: CASSFFSGSSYNEQFF. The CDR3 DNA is TGCGCCAGCAGCTTCTTTAGCGGGAGCTCCTACAATGAGCAGTTCTTC. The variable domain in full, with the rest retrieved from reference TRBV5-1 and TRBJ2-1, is KAGVTQTPRYLIKTRGQQVTLSCSPISGHRSVSWYQQTPGQGLQFLFEYFSETQRNKGNFPGRFSGRQFSNSRSEMNVSTLELGDSALYLCASSFFSGSSYNEQFFGPGTRLTVL.

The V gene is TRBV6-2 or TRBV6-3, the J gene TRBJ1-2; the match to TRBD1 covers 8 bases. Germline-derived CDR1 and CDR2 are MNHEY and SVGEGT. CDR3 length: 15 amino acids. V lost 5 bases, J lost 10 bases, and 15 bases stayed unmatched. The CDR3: CASSSATGESRDYTF. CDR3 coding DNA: TGTGCCAGCAGTAGCGCGACAGGGGAATCGAGGGACTACACCTTC.

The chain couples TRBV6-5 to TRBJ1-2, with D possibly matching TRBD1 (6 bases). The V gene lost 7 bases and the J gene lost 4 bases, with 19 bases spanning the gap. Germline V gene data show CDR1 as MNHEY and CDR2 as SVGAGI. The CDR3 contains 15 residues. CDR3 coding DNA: TGTGCCAGCACCACAAGGGGGAACTCCGGCTATGGCTACACCTTC. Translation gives CASTTRGNSGYGYTF.

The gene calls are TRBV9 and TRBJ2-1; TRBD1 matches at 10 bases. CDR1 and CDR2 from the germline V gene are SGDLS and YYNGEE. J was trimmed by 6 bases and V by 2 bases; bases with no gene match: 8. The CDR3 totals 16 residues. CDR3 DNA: TGTGCCAGCAGCGTTTCCGGGACAGGGGATACCAATGAGCAGTTCTTC. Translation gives CASSVSGTGDTNEQFF.

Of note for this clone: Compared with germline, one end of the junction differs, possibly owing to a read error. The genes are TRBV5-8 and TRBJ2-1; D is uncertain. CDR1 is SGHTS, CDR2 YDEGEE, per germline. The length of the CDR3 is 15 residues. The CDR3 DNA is TGTGCCAGCAGCTTGGGGCAGAGCTCCTACAATAAGCAGTTCTTC. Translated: CASSLGQSSYNKQFF.

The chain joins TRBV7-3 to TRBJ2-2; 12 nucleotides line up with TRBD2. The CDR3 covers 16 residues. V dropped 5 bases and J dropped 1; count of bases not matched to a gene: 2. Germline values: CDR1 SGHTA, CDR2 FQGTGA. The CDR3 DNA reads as TGTGCCAGCAGCCAACTAGCGGGAGGGAACACCGGGGAGCTGTTTTTT. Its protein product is CASSQLAGGNTGELFF.

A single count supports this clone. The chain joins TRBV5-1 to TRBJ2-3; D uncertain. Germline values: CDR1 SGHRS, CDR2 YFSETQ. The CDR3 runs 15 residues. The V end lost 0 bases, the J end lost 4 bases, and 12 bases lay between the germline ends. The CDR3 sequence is CASSLEYHPADTQYF. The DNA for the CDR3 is TGCGCCAGCAGCTTGGAATATCACCCCGCAGATACGCAGTATTTT. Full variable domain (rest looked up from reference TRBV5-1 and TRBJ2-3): KAGVTQTPRYLIKTRGQQVTLSCSPISGHRSVSWYQQTPGQGLQFLFEYFSETQRNKGNFPGRFSGRQFSNSRSEMNVSTLELGDSALYLCASSLEYHPADTQYFGPGTRLTVL.

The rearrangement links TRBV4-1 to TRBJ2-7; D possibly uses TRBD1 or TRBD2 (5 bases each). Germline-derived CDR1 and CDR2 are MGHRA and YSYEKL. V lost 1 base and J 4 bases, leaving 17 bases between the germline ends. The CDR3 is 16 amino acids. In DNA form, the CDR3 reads TGCGCCAGCAGCCAAGTTTCGGGACGGACCCGTTACGAGCAGTACTTC. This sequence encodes CASSQVSGRTRYEQYF.

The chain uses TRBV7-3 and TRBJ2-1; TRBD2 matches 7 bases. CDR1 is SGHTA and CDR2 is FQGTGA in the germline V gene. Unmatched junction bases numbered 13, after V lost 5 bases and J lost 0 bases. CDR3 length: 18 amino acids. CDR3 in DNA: TGTGCCAGCAGCCCTAGGGCGCGGGAGCATAGCTCCTACAATGAGCAGTTCTTC. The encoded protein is CASSPRAREHSSYNEQFF.

The CDR3 region has the DNA TGTGCCAGCAGCTCCCAAGGGGGGTTGGCGGATTCACCCCTCCACTTT. Translation gives CASSSQGGLADSPLHF. This chain uses TRBV21-1 with TRBJ1-6. TRBV21-1 is tagged as a pseudogene. CDR3 size: 16 residues.

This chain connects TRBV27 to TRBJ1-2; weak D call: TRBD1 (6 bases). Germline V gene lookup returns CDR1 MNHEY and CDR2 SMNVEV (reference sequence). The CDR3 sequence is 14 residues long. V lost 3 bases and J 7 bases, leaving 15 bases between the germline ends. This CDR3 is CASSLGLQGPGYTF. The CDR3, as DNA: TGTGCCAGCAGTTTGGGACTGCAGGGGCCTGGCTACACCTTC.

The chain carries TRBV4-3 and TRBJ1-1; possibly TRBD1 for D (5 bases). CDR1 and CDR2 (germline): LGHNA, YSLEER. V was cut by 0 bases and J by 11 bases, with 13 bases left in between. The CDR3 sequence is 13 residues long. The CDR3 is CASSQDREVGAFF. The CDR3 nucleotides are TGCGCCAGCAGCCAAGACAGGGAAGTAGGGGCTTTCTTT.

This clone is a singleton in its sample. The CDR3 loop reads CASSLSTGDTQYF. CDR3 coding DNA: TGTGCCAGCAGTTTATCGACGGGGGATACGCAGTATTTT. The chain has TRBV27 and TRBJ2-3; tentative D call: TRBD2 (5 bases). Germline V gene sequence: CDR1 MNHEY, CDR2 SMNVEV (reference sequence). V was cut by 0 bases and J by 6 bases, with 7 bases left in between. The CDR3 has 13 amino acids.

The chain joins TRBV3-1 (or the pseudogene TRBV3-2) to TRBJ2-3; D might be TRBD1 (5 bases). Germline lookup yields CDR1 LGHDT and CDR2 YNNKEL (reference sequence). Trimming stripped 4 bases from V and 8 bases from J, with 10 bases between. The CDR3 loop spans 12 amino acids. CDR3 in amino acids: CASSPQGVTQYF. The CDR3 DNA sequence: TGTGCCAGCAGCCCCCAGGGTGTTACGCAGTATTTT.

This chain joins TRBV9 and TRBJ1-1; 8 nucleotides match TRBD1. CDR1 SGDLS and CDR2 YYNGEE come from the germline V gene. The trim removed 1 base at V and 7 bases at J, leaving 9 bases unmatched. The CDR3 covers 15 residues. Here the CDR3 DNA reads TGTGCCAGCAGCGTACTTACGACAGGGGCCGATGAAGCTTTCTTT. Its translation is CASSVLTTGADEAFF. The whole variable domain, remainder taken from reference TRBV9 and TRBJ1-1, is DSGVTQTPKHLITATGQRVTLRCSPRSGDLSVYWYQQSLDQGLQFLIQYYNGEERAKGNILERFSAQQFPDLHSELNLSSLELGDSALYFCASSVLTTGADEAFFGQGTRLTVV.

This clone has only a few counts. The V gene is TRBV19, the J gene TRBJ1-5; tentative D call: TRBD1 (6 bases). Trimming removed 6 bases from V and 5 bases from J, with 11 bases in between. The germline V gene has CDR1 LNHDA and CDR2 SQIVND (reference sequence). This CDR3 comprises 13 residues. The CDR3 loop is CASSPGADQPQHF. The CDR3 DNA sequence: TGTGCCAGTAGCCCAGGGGCCGATCAGCCCCAGCATTTT.

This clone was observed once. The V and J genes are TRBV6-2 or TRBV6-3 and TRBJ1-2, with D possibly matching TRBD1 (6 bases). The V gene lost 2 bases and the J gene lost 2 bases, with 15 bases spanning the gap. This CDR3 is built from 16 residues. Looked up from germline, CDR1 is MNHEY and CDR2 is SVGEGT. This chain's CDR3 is CASSYRGTERNYGYTF. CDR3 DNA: TGTGCCAGCAGTTACAGGGGGACCGAACGAAACTATGGCTACACCTTC.

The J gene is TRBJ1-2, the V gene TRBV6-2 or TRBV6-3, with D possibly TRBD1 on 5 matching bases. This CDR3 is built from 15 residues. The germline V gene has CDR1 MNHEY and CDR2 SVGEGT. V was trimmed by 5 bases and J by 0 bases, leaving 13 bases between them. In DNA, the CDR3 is TGTGCCAGCAGTATCCTCGGGACTGCTAACTATGGCTACACCTTC. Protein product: CASSILGTANYGYTF.

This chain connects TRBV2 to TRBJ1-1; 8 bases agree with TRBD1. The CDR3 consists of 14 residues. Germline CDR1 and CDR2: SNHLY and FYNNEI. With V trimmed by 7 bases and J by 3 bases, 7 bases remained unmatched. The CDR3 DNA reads TGTGCCAGCACCCTCGGACAGGGCCACACTGAAGCTTTCTTT. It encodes CASTLGQGHTEAFF. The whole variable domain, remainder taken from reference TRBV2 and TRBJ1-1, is EPEVTQTPSHQVTQMGQEVILRCVPISNHLYFYWYRQILGQKVEFLVSFYNNEISEKSEIFDDQFSVERPDGSNFTLKIRSTKLEDSAMYFCASTLGQGHTEAFFGQGTRLTVV.

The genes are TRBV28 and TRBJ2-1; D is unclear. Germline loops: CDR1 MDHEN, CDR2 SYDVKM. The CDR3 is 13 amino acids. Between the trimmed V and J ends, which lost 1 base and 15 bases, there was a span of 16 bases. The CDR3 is CASSLLQGNNVFF. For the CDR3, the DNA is TGTGCCAGCAGTTTATTGCAAGGGAACAACGTGTTCTTC.

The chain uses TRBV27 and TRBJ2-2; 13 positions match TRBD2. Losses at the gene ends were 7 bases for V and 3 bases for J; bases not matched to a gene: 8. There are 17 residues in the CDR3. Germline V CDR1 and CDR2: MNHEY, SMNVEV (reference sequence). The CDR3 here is CASTLLAGGPHTGELFF. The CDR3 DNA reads TGTGCCAGCACCTTACTAGCGGGAGGGCCCCACACCGGGGAGCTGTTTTTT.

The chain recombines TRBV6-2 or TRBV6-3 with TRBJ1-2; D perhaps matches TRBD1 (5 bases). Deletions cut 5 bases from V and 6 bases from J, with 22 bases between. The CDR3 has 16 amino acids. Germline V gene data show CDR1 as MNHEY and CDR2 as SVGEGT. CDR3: CASSPDGRKGANGYTF. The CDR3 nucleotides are TGTGCCAGCAGTCCCGACGGGCGCAAAGGGGCAAATGGCTACACCTTC.

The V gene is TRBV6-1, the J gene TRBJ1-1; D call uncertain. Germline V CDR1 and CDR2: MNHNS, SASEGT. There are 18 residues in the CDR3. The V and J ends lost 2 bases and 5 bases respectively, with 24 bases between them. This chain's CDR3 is CASSELLWAADELTEAFF. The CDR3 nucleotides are TGTGCCAGCAGTGAACTTCTCTGGGCCGCGGATGAACTTACTGAAGCTTTCTTT.

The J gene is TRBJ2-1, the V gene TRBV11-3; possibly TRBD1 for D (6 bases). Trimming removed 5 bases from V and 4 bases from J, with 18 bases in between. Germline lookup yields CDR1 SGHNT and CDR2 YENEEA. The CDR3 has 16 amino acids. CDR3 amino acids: CASSTKTGATYNEQFF. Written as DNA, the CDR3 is TGTGCCAGCAGCACAAAGACAGGCGCCACTTACAATGAGCAGTTCTTC.

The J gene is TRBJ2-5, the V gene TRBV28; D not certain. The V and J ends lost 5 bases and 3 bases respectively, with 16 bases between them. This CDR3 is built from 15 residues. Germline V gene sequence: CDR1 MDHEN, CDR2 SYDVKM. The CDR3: CASSPQQPPEETQYF. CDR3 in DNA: TGTGCCAGCAGTCCTCAACAGCCTCCCGAAGAGACCCAGTACTTC.

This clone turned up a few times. For the CDR3, the DNA is TGCGCCAGCAGCCAAGGTACAGGGCCTTACTACGAGCAGTACTTC. Protein sequence: CASSQGTGPYYEQYF. The chain carries TRBV4-3 and TRBJ2-7, with D maybe TRBD1 (6 bases). Germline V gene data show CDR1 as LGHNA and CDR2 as YSLEER. Deletions cut 1 base from V and 3 bases from J, with 13 bases between. The CDR3 is 15 amino acids.

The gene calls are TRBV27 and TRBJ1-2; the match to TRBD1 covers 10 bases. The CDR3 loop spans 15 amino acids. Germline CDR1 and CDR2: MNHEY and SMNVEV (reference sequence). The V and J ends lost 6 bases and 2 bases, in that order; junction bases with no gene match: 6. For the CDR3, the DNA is TGTGCCAGCAGCAAAAGGACAGGGGGAAACTATGGCTACACCTTC. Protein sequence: CASSKRTGGNYGYTF.

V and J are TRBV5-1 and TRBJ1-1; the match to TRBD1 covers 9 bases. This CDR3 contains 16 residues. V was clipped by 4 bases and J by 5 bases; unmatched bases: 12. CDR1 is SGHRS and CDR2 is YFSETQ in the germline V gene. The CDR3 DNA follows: TGCGCCAGCAGCGTGCCCTACAGGGGGCCGGGGACTGAAGCTTTCTTT. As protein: CASSVPYRGPGTEAFF.

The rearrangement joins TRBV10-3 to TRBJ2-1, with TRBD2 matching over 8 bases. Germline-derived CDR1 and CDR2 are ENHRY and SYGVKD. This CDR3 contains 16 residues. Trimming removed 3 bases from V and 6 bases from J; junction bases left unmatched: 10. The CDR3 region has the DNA TGTGCCATCAGTGAACTCGTCAGCGGGGGCTTCAATGAGCAGTTCTTC. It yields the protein CAISELVSGGFNEQFF.